This T cell receptor (beta chain) stems from a study of T-cell reconstitution after alpha-beta-depleted transplantation in children. Study findings and constraints: Surviving recipient T cells and thymic progenitors produced the high day-60 TCRbeta diversity seen in some patients.

Points on this clonotype: Its antigen is currently unknown.

Germline V gene data show CDR1 as SGDLS and CDR2 as YYNGEE. The CDR3 has 14 amino acids. With 2 bases removed from V and 8 bases from J, the gap between germline ends came to 11 bases. A TCRbeta library incorporating unique molecular identifiers was prepared. In TCRdb, the PCR reads were re-called with MiXCR into one record per CDR3 protein. The sample carries around 580,000 distinct CDR3 sequences, 27% recorded once. This receptor was obtained from a boy in the first two years of life with Wiskott-Aldrich syndrome, due to receive a stem cell transplant. The source material was PBMCs, sampled before TCRalphabeta/CD19-depleted stem cell transplant. The chain joins TRBV9 to TRBJ1-6, with D tentatively TRBD1 (6 bases). In nucleotides, the CDR3 is TGTGCCAGCAGCGTTTCGGGGGCCGATTCACCCCTCCACTTT. This encodes CASSVSGADSPLHF.